The T cell receptor beta chain under discussion was sequenced for a study of T cells in Graves' hyperthyroidism and ophthalmopathy. This clonotype has ten or more counts. Germline CDR1 reads SGHTA; CDR2 reads FQGNSA. The CDR3 spans 14 residues. V dropped 1 base and J dropped 2 bases, with 9 bases sitting between them. Using RNA transcripts as the source, TCR beta CDR3 regions were amplified. The HTBI primer set was used in a first-round RT-PCR of the TCR CDR3. TCRdb processed the multiplex PCR reads anew with MiXCR; each CDR3 protein has one entry. The table shows hundreds of thousands of distinct CDR3 sequences, with roughly 13% occurring only once.

The sequence derives from a woman aged 18-30 years with Graves' hyperthyroidism. Specimen: blood. This sequence joins TRBV7-2 and TRBJ2-7; D gene unclear. The CDR3 DNA follows: TGTGCCAGCAGCTTAGAGGGATTGCCCTACGAGCAGTACTTC. It translates to CASSLEGLPYEQYF.